The 30 T cell receptor beta chains below come from one sample, sequenced in a study of blood T cell repertoires in COVID-19. Clones were sequenced by immunoSEQ multiplex PCR, and TCRdb holds only the in-frame ones, with some missing. The table has about 160,000 clones, approximately 87% seen once. Material for sequencing was peripheral blood. These receptors were obtained from a woman between 65 and 79 years old with COVID-19, enrolled during active disease.

The chain combines TRBV18 with TRBJ1-6, with 10 positions matching TRBD1. The CDR3 runs 15 residues. CDR1 KGHSH and CDR2 LQKENI come from the germline V gene. J lost 7 bases, V lost 0 bases, and 0 bases had no gene match. CDR3 DNA sequence: TGTGCCAGCTCACCACCGACAGGGGGCAATTCACCCCTCCACTTT. Translated: CASSPPTGGNSPLHF.

The chain is built from TRBV3-1 (or the pseudogene TRBV3-2) and TRBJ1-1, with D possibly TRBD1 on 5 matching bases. The CDR3 is made up of 13 amino acids. The germline V gene encodes CDR1 LGHDT and CDR2 YNNKEL (reference sequence). The V gene lost 4 bases and the J gene lost 7 bases, with 13 bases spanning the gap. The CDR3 DNA reads TGTGCCAGCAGCCCCAGACAGTCTTTTGAAGCTTTCTTT. Amino acid sequence: CASSPRQSFEAFF.

This CDR3 reads CASSVDLRGNTEAFF. CDR3 nucleotides: TGTGCCAGCAGCGTAGATCTTCGAGGTAACACTGAAGCTTTCTTT. V is TRBV9 and J is TRBJ1-1; D gene unclear. The CDR3 length is 15 residues. V was pared by 0 bases and J by 2 bases, with 11 bases between. Germline V CDR1 and CDR2: SGDLS, YYNGEE. The complete variable domain, with remaining parts taken from reference TRBV9 and TRBJ1-1, reads DSGVTQTPKHLITATGQRVTLRCSPRSGDLSVYWYQQSLDQGLQFLIQYYNGEERAKGNILERFSAQQFPDLHSELNLSSLELGDSALYFCASSVDLRGNTEAFFGQGTRLTVV.

The chain carries TRBV27 and TRBJ1-5; possible D gene TRBD1, 6 bases. V was clipped by 5 bases and J by 0 bases, with 17 bases between them. Germline CDR1 MNHEY, CDR2 SMNVEV (reference sequence). The CDR3 spans 17 residues. CDR3 DNA sequence: TGTGCCAGCAGTCTCCCCGGACAGCTATATAGCAATCAGCCCCAGCATTTT. Translated, it gives CASSLPGQLYSNQPQHF.

The chain combines TRBV7-3 with TRBJ1-1, with 7 bases aligning to TRBD1. The CDR3 runs to 14 residues. V dropped 8 bases and J dropped 4; count of bases not matched to a gene: 10. Germline V gives CDR1 SGHTA, CDR2 FQGTGA. The CDR3 sequence is CASSKQGYTTEAFF. CDR3 DNA sequence: TGTGCCAGCTCGAAACAGGGGTATACCACTGAAGCTTTCTTT. Based on the CDR3 plus reference TRBV7-3 and TRBJ1-1, the full variable domain is GAGVSQTPSNKVTEKGKYVELRCDPISGHTALYWYRQSLGQGPEFLIYFQGTGAADDSGLPNDRFFAVRPEGSVSTLKIQRTERGDSAVYLCASSKQGYTTEAFFGQGTRLTVV.

This clone was recorded once. The chain couples TRBV7-8 to TRBJ2-3; 8 positions agree with TRBD1. This CDR3 spans 20 amino acids. With 2 bases clipped from V and 3 bases from J, the junction kept 19 bases outside the gene matches. In germline, CDR1 is SGHVS, CDR2 FQNEAQ. The chain's CDR3 is CASSLSQFRTGSRRTDTQYF. The CDR3 DNA reads TGTGCCAGCAGCTTAAGCCAATTTAGGACAGGGTCGAGGAGGACAGATACGCAGTATTTT.

DNA for the CDR3: TGTGCCAGCTGGGCTGATGGGGCCAACGTCCTGACTTTC. Encoded protein: CASWADGANVLTF. The chain couples TRBV27 to TRBJ2-6; D not certain. Germline loops: CDR1 MNHEY, CDR2 SMNVEV (reference sequence). V lost 8 bases, J lost 3 bases, and 8 bases lay in between. This CDR3 is built from 13 residues.

The J gene is TRBJ2-2, the V gene TRBV5-8; TRBD2 matches 7 bases. The V gene end was trimmed by 7 bases and the J gene end by 1 base; junction bases not matched to a gene: 4. CDR1 and CDR2 (germline): SGHTS, YDEGEE. This CDR3 is 14 amino acids long. CDR3 sequence: CASRKRGNTGELFF. CDR3 in DNA: TGTGCCAGCCGAAAGCGGGGGAACACCGGGGAGCTGTTTTTT.

V gene TRBV19 combines with J gene TRBJ1-2, with 7 bases lining up with TRBD1. This CDR3 comprises 16 residues. Germline assignment: CDR1 LNHDA and CDR2 SQIVND (reference sequence). V trimming: 5 bases; J trimming: 4 bases; junction bases outside the gene matches: 13. This chain's CDR3 is CASSPDINRGAYGYTF. The DNA of the CDR3 is TGTGCCAGTAGTCCGGACATCAACAGGGGAGCCTATGGCTACACCTTC.

This chain joins TRBV11-2 and TRBJ1-3; D is possibly TRBD1 (5 bases). CDR1 SGHAT and CDR2 FQNNGV come from the germline V gene. This CDR3 has 15 amino acids. Trimming cost V 5 bases and J 0 bases, with 11 bases left between them. The CDR3 loop is CASSLGGYSGNTIYF. The DNA of the CDR3 is TGTGCCAGCAGCCTCGGGGGATACTCTGGAAACACCATATATTTT.

The chain couples TRBV6-4 to TRBJ2-1; 14 bases map to TRBD2. Germline V lookup: CDR1 MRHNA, CDR2 SNTAGT. The CDR3 runs to 16 residues. J lost 5 bases, V lost 3 bases, and 3 bases had no gene match. CDR3 coding DNA: TGTGCCAGCAGTGAGCGACTAGCGGGGGGGAACAATGAGCAGTTCTTC. Encoded protein: CASSERLAGGNNEQFF.

In this sample, this clone turned up once. The chain employs TRBV5-1 and TRBJ1-1; D is perhaps TRBD1 (5 bases). Germline CDR1 is SGHRS and CDR2 is YFSETQ. The CDR3 has 12 amino acids. V lost 4 bases to trimming and J lost 5 bases, with 9 bases between them. CDR3 in DNA: TGCGCCAGCAGCACCTCAGGGACTGAAGCTTTCTTT. Translated, it gives CASSTSGTEAFF.

The V and J genes are TRBV3-1 (or the pseudogene TRBV3-2) and TRBJ2-3; TRBD1 is a possible D gene (6 bases). The germline gives CDR1 LGHDT, CDR2 YNNKEL (reference sequence). The CDR3 runs to 14 residues. The V gene lost 7 bases and the J gene lost 2 bases, with 13 bases spanning the gap. CDR3 protein: CASKEDRATDTQYF. The CDR3 DNA reads TGTGCCAGCAAGGAGGACAGAGCCACAGATACGCAGTATTTT.

The J gene is TRBJ2-5, the V gene TRBV7-2; TRBD2 matches 12 bases. There are 16 residues in the CDR3. V gave up 5 bases and J gave up 5 bases; unmatched junction bases: 9. The V gene's germline CDR1 is SGHTA and CDR2 FQGNSA. The CDR3 DNA reads TGTGCCAGCAGCAGACTAGCGGGGGCCAATGGGGAGACCCAGTACTTC. This codes for CASSRLAGANGETQYF.

The rearrangement links TRBV3-1 (or the pseudogene TRBV3-2) to TRBJ2-2, with D tentatively TRBD2 (5 bases). The CDR3 is 15 amino acids. From germline, CDR1 is LGHDT and CDR2 YNNKEL (reference sequence). The germline V and J ends were trimmed by 7 bases and 2 bases, with 14 bases remaining between them. The CDR3 here is CASKTNGRNTGELFF. The CDR3 nucleotides read TGTGCCAGCAAGACTAACGGGCGAAACACCGGGGAGCTGTTTTTT.

This chain links TRBV6-6 with TRBJ2-3; TRBD2 is a possible D gene (6 bases). The CDR3 consists of 15 residues. The germline CDR1 and CDR2 sequences are MNHNY and SVGAGI (reference sequence). The V end was cut by 4 bases, the J end by 4 bases, with 15 bases between. CDR3 region: CASSSGSAGSDTQYF. The CDR3 DNA is TGTGCCAGCAGTTCTGGTTCGGCGGGGTCAGATACGCAGTATTTT.

J is TRBJ1-6 and V is TRBV5-1; 8 nucleotides align to TRBD1. From germline, CDR1 is SGHRS and CDR2 YFSETQ. This CDR3 is built from 14 residues. With V trimmed by 4 bases and J by 8 bases, 5 bases remained unmatched. CDR3 DNA: TGCGCCAGCAGCAATGACAGGGGTTATTCACCCCTCCACTTT. Residues: CASSNDRGYSPLHF.

The V and J genes are TRBV6-5 and TRBJ1-2; D perhaps matches TRBD1 (6 bases). V lost 6 bases to trimming and J lost 7 bases, with 18 bases between them. The CDR3 is 14 amino acids. CDR1 and CDR2 (germline): MNHEY, SVGAGI. DNA for the CDR3: TGTGCCAGCAGAACTAGACAGGATCAGTTTGGCTACACCTTC. It codes for CASRTRQDQFGYTF.

V usage is TRBV2 and J usage is TRBJ2-5; 10 bases agree with TRBD2. Germline loops: CDR1 SNHLY, CDR2 FYNNEI. Germline trimming cut 9 bases from V and 6 bases from J; bases unmatched to any gene: 13. This CDR3 contains 15 residues. The CDR3 reads CASFLRSGGAQTQYF. DNA of the CDR3: TGTGCCAGTTTCCTACGGAGCGGGGGGGCTCAGACCCAGTACTTC.

The rearrangement uses TRBV30 and TRBJ1-3, with no clear D. V was clipped by 3 bases and J by 0 bases, with 12 bases between them. This CDR3 is 15 amino acids long. Germline V gene data show CDR1 as GTSNPN and CDR2 as SVGIG (reference sequence). In DNA form, the CDR3 reads TGTGCCTGGAGGCGGGGTTCGGGCTCTGGAAACACCATATATTTT. Translated, it gives CAWRRGSGSGNTIYF.

The chain uses TRBV2 and TRBJ2-7; no definite D call. V lost 5 bases to trimming and J lost 7 bases, with 24 bases between them. The CDR3 runs to 16 residues. Germline assignment: CDR1 SNHLY and CDR2 FYNNEI. The CDR3 reads CASSYNVRPPEWEQYF. CDR3 DNA sequence: TGTGCCAGCAGTTATAATGTCCGCCCCCCTGAGTGGGAGCAGTACTTC.

The chain has TRBV28 and TRBJ2-3; 8 bases agree with TRBD2. V dropped 11 bases and J dropped 2; count of bases not matched to a gene: 12. Per the germline V gene, CDR1 is MDHEN and CDR2 is SYDVKM. This CDR3 spans 15 amino acids. CDR3: CASAGGLDYTDTQYF. The DNA of the CDR3 is TGTGCCTCCGCGGGGGGACTCGATTACACAGATACGCAGTATTTT.

Note on this clone: At the DNA level, this CDR3 is encoded by other sequences in the same sample as well. The chain couples TRBV5-1 to TRBJ2-7, with 8 bases identical to TRBD1. V trimming: 3 bases; J trimming: 1 base; junction bases outside the gene matches: 3. The CDR3 runs 14 residues. Germline loops: CDR1 SGHRS, CDR2 YFSETQ. CDR3: CASSSTGGSYEQYF. The CDR3 DNA is TGCGCCAGCAGCTCTACAGGGGGTTCCTACGAGCAGTACTTC.

V and J are TRBV7-9 and TRBJ2-7, with 7 bases lining up with TRBD1. CDR3 length: 14 residues. With V trimmed by 5 bases and J by 6 bases, 10 bases remained unmatched. The germline V gene encodes CDR1 SEHNR and CDR2 FQNEAQ (reference sequence). CDR3 coding DNA: TGTGCCAGCAGCCCCGACAGGGTCGGGTCCGAGCAGTACTTC. Protein product: CASSPDRVGSEQYF.

The chain couples TRBV5-4 to TRBJ1-3, with 7 bases that match TRBD1. Germline CDR1 is SGHNT and CDR2 is YYREEE (reference sequence). The length of the CDR3 is 15 residues. Germline trimming cut 3 bases from V and 1 base from J; bases unmatched to any gene: 4. This chain's CDR3 is CASSSDRESGNTIYF. The CDR3 DNA reads as TGTGCCAGCAGCTCTGACAGGGAATCTGGAAACACCATATATTTT.

The chain uses TRBV7-2 and TRBJ2-2; D ambiguous. Trimming pared 8 bases from V and 6 bases from J, leaving 7 bases between. The germline V gene has CDR1 SGHTA and CDR2 FQGNSA. The CDR3 is 11 amino acids. In DNA, the CDR3 is TGTGCCAGCCGTCGAGCCGGGGAGCTGTTTTTT. It encodes CASRRAGELFF.

The chain uses TRBV6-5 and TRBJ2-5; 8 bases are shared with TRBD1. V trimming: 5 bases; J trimming: 4 bases; junction bases outside the gene matches: 0. Germline-derived CDR1 and CDR2 are MNHEY and SVGAGI. The CDR3 has 12 residues. The CDR3 loop is CASSQGAETQYF. In nucleotides, the CDR3 is TGTGCCAGCAGTCAGGGGGCAGAGACCCAGTACTTC.

The rearrangement links TRBV14 to TRBJ1-6; D not resolved. Germline CDR1 SGHDN, CDR2 FVKESK. Deletions cut 0 bases from V and 4 bases from J, with 7 bases between. This CDR3 is built from 15 residues. The CDR3 DNA reads as TGTGCCAGCAGCCAAGATACCGGTTATAATTCACCCCTCCACTTT. It is translated as CASSQDTGYNSPLHF.

The chain uses TRBV11-2 and TRBJ1-3; a weak D match, TRBD1 (5 bases). The CDR3 extends over 13 amino acids. The germline V gene encodes CDR1 SGHAT and CDR2 FQNNGV. V lost 5 bases and J lost 3, with 8 bases in between. The CDR3 DNA reads TGTGCCAGCAGCGGGACTGTTGGAAACACCATATATTTT. This encodes CASSGTVGNTIYF.

This clone was seen a single time. A read error may produce the germline difference seen at one junction end. This sequence joins TRBV7-8 and TRBJ2-3; 9 nucleotides line up with TRBD2. Looked up from germline, CDR1 is SGHVS and CDR2 is FQNEAQ. The CDR3 contains 17 residues. CDR3 residues: CASSLAGLAGSTDTQYF. Here the CDR3 DNA reads TGTGCCAGCAGCCTAGCCGGCCTAGCGGGGAGCACAGATACGCAGTATTTT.